The clone carrying this TCR beta chain was recorded only once. Recruitment covered 20 to 25 US areas and drew participants whose ages spanned roughly 18 to 90 years. Participant-given clinical history determined each cohort assignment. Germline values: CDR1 SGHRS, CDR2 YFSETQ. V gave up 0 bases and J gave up 6 bases; unmatched junction bases: 6. The CDR3 runs to 15 residues. Only in-frame clones appear in the TCRdb table, and some are missing; sequencing was by immunoSEQ multiplex PCR. The sample consists of under 350,000 clones, roughly 85% of them appearing once. These data originate in a study of blood T cell repertoires in COVID-19. Study at large: The United States, Italy and Spain provided the acute and convalescent COVID-19 samples.

The rearrangement links TRBV5-1 to TRBJ2-7; 10 bases agree with TRBD1. This clonotype was obtained from a woman aged 40-49 years with acute COVID-19. Sequencing was performed on PBMCs or T cells enriched from blood (not recorded which). The CDR3 protein is CASSLGGTGAFEQYF. The CDR3 nucleotides read TGCGCCAGCAGCTTGGGCGGGACAGGGGCGTTCGAGCAGTACTTC.